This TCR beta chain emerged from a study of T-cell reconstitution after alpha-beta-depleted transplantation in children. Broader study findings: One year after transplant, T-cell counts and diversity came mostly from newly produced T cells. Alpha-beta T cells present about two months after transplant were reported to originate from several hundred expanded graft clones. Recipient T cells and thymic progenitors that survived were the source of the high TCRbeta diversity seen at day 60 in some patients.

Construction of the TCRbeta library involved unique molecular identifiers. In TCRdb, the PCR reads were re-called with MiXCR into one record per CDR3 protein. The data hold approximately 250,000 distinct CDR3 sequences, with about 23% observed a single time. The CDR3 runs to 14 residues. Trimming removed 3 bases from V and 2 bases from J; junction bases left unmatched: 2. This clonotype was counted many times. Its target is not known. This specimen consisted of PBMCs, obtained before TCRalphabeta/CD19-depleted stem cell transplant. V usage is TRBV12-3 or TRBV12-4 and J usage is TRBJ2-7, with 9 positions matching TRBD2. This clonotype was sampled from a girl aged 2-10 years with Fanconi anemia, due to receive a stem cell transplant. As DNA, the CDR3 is TGTGCCAGCAGTTTGCGGGGGGGAACCTACGAGCAGTACTTC. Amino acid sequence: CASSLRGGTYEQYF.